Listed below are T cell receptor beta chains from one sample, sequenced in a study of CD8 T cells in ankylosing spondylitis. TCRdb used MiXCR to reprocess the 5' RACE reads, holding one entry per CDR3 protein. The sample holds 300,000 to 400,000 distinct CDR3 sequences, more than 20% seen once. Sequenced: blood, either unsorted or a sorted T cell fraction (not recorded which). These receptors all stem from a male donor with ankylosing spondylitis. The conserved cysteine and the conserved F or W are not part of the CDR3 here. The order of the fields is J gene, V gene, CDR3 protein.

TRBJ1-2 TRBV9 ASSVAGGTVYT
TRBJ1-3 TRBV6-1 ASSQRDSLYGSGNTIY
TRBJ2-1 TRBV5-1 ASSFVGANNEQF
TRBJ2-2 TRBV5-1 ASSSGAGVGTGELF
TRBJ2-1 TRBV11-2 ASSLTWSNEQF
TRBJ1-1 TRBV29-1 SVSQGNTEAF
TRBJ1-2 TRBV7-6 ASSLATGGGYT
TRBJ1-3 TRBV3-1 ASSPRTDGNTIY
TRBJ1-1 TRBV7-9 ASTQVGTVL
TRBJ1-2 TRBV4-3 ASSQGYGQATYGYT
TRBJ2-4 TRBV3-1 ASSPFRGGKNIQY
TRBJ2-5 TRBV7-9 ASSSTRGQETQY
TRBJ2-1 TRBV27 ASSLGRVSYNEQF
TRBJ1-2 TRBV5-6 ASSFFNGIYT
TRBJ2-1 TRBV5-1 ASSLALGGKAMYNEQF
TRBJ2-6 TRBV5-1 ASSRIGGPRSGANVLT
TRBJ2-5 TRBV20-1 SAPGGPYQETQY
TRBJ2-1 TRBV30 AWSVGNYNEQF
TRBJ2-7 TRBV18 ASSLTGREQY
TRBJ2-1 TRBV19 ASSRGQDYNEQF
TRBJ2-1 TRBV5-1 ASSFLAGSYNEQF
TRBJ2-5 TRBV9 ASSVGAIGIEETQY
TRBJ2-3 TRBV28 ASRQKILGLAGEGDTQY
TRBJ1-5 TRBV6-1 ASSERRDQPQH
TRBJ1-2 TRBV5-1 ASSTAPDYGYT
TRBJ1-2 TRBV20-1 SARDNRPYGGYT
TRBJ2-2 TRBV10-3 AISGRRGSNTGELF
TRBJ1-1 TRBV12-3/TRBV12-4 ASSINRASAEAF
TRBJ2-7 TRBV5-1 ASSRRSGGSHYEQY
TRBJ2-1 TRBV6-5 ASSYSSQMRGGSQF
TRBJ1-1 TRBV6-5 ASSYRQLTEAF
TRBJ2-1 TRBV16 ASSQRVDAVRNEQF
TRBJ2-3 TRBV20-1 SLPGGRGTDTQY
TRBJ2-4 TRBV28 ASTLVGGGNIQY
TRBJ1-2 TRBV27 ASSFRPGGGYT
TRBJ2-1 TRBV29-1 SVQPGTPNNEQF